One TCR beta chain is described in this entry. This clonotype was seen repeatedly, ten times or more. There is no known antigen for this receptor. Nothing much larger sits one base from this clone, and base qualities are not available. This specimen belongs to a study of neurological immune-mediated disorders (dated by TCRdb to about 2019). Regarding the study in general: Among the 35 or so multiple sclerosis patients, relapsing-remitting MS was present in some 31 and secondary progressive MS was present in 3. The study compared peripheral blood TCR-beta repertoires of HTLV-I-associated myelopathy (HAM/TSP) patients, multiple sclerosis patients and healthy controls using UMI-based sequencing. The approximately 110 TCR-beta libraries included longitudinal samples, technical triplicates and paired sorted CD4+ and CD8+ T-cell subsets alongside PBMC samples. The cohort comprised roughly 69 subjects: roughly 15 HAM/TSP patients, 35 or so multiple sclerosis patients and 20 or so healthy controls.

The germline V gene supplies CDR1 SGHVS and CDR2 FNYEAQ. Unmatched junction bases come to 7, with V trimmed by 5 bases and J by 4 bases. The CDR3 spans 16 residues, from the cysteine through the phenylalanine. Only the CDR3 region is kept as DNA, spanning 48 bases read in frame from base 1. Sorted-subset TCR libraries were prepared from about a million sorted CD4+ or CD8+ T cells. The multiple sclerosis patients were enrolled in a US clinical protocol that evaluated disease progression with magnetic resonance imaging. Peripheral blood underwent Ficoll-Hypaque density gradient centrifugation to isolate PBMCs, which were then cryopreserved in liquid nitrogen. The study also sequenced paired sorted CD4+ and CD8+ subsets from healthy controls, HAM/TSP patients and MS patients. Results the study describes overall, beyond this receptor: Phylogenetic analysis grouped repertoires from 18 of 34 MS patients into a cluster of related CDR3 sequences, suggesting a possible repertoire-level signature. The highest TCR clonal expansion was observed in HAM/TSP patients, whereas the lowest was observed in MS patients, even when compared with healthy controls. Expanded clones from different subjects shared no identical CDR3 amino acid sequences, which suggests that TCR-beta repertoires were private in all groups. The MS cluster showed no association with clinical or MRI features, and the authors stated that larger cohorts are needed.

cDNA synthesis used template-switch 5'RACE with a primer carrying a 10-nucleotide random unique molecular identifier tagging each TCR transcript. Over 160 million TCR-beta sequences, covering 15-18 subjects, were produced in each sequencing run. Total RNA was extracted with the RNeasy kit. The KAPA Real-time Library Amplification kit was used to amplify TCR-beta VDJ regions with primers targeting the TCR constant region and the 5'RACE anchor. Sample indexes and Illumina adaptors were added in a first PCR, after which library yield was increased in a second PCR. After purification with Ampure beads, the TCR product of roughly 650 bp was size-selected on a 2% E-gel SizeSelection system. Before pooling, libraries had their quality checked on a Bioanalyzer, their concentration measured with Qubit, and their quantity determined with the Kapa Library Quantification kit. Paired-end 2 x 150 bp sequencing of the libraries was performed on an Illumina HiSeq 2500. To increase sequence diversity, roughly 24-32% phiX was spiked into each library pool. The authors' pipeline ran thus. The UMI-based MiGEC pipeline processed quality-filtered reads and removed over 75% of raw TCR sequences during error correction. IMGT germline references were used for alignment of VDJ genes, and clonotypes were defined by a unique CDR3 amino acid sequence together with V-J genes. Clonal expansion, Shannon diversity, and CDR3 relatedness (CalcPairwiseDistances, ClusterSamples) were evaluated with VDJtools, and phylogenetic trees were built with CLCbio workbench. Expanded clones were defined as having at least 8 unique UMIs, based on coefficient-of-variation modelling across technical triplicates. TCRdb reprocessing: public reads trimmed at Q25 with fastp, clones called with MiXCR, in-frame beta chains kept. Every entry covers one CDR3 protein and lists the most common genes and DNA from its rows. In this record, the V and J calls reflect TCRdb's handling and not the investigators' own analysis. The sample includes roughly 21,000 distinct CDR3 sequences, with 17% observed a single time. The ten largest clones capture roughly 6.9% of the sample.

The chain is made from TRBV7-6 and TRBJ2-1; 11 of the junction bases match TRBD2. The TCR sequence derives from a woman aged 18-29 years with multiple sclerosis. The sequencing sample was made of CD8+ T cells from blood. The base sequence is TGTGCCAGCAGCCGATACACTAGCGGGAGATACAATGAGCAGTTCTTC. Its protein is CASSRYTSGRYNEQFF.